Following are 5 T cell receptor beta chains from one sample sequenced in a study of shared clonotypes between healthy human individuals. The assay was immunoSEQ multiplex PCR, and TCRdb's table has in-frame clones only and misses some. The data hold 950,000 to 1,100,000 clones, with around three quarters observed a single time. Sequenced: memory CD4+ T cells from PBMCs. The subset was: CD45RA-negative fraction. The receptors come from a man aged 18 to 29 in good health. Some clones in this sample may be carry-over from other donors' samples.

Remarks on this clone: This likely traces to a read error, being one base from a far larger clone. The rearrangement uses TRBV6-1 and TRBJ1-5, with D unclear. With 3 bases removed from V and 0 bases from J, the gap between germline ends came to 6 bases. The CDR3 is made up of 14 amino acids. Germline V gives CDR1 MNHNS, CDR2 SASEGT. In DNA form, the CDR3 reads TGTGCCAGCAGTGACATCAATAGCAATCAGCCCCAGCATTTT. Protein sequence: CASSDINSNQPQHF.

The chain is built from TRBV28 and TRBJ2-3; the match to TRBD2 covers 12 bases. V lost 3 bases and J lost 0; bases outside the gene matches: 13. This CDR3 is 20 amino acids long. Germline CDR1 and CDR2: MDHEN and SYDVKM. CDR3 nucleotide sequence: TGTGCCAGCAGTTTCGGGTTTGGAGGACTAGCGGGGAGGAGCACAGATACGCAGTATTTT. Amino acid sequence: CASSFGFGGLAGRSTDTQYF.

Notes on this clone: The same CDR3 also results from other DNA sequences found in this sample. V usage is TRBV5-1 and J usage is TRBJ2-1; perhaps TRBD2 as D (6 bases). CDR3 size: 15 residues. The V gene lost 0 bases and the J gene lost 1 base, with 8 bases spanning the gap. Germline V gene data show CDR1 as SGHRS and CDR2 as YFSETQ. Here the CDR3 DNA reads TGCGCCAGCAGCTTGGGGGGACTTTCCTACAATGAGCAGTTCTTC. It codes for CASSLGGLSYNEQFF.

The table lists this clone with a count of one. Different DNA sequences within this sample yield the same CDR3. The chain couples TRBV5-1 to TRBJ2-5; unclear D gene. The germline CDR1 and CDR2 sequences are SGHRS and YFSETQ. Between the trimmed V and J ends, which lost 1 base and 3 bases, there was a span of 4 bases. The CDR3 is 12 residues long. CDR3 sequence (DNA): TGCGCCAGCAGCTTGCAGGAAGAGACCCAGTACTTC. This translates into CASSLQEETQYF.

The CDR3, as DNA: TGCAGCGTTGTATTCCTAGCGGGAGGGGTTAGTGAGCAGTTCTTC. Encoded protein: CSVVFLAGGVSEQFF. This chain joins TRBV29-1 and TRBJ2-1; 12 bases fit TRBD2. Germline V gene data show CDR1 as SQVTM and CDR2 as ANQGSEA. CDR3 length equals 15 residues. After removal of 4 bases from V and 9 bases from J, the junction contained 10 bases not matched to a gene.